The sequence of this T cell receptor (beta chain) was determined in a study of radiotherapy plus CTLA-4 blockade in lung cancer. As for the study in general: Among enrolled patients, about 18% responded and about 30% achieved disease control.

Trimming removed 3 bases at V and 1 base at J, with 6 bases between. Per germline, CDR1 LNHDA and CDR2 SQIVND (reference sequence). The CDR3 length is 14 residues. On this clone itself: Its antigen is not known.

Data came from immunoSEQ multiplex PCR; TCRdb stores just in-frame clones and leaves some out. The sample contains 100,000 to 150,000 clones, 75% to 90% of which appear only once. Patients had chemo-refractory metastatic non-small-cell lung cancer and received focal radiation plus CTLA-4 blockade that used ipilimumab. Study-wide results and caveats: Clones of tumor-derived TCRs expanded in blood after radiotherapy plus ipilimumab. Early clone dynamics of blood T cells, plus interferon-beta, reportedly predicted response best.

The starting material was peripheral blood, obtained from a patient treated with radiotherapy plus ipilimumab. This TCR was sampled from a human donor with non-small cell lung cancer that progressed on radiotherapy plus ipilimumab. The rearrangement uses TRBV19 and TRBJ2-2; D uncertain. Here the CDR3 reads CASSIDLNTGELFF. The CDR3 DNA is TGTGCCAGTAGTATTGACCTGAACACCGGGGAGCTGTTTTTT.